Listed here is a single T cell receptor (beta chain). Its antigen is still unknown. The method was immunoSEQ multiplex PCR; TCRdb's version includes in-frame clones alone and lacks a portion of them. The data show around 7,300 clones, 85% to 95% seen once. The data originate from a study of lymphopenia after photon versus proton radiotherapy. Findings of the study overall: Authors raise, but do not show, better survival with proton therapy. Under photons, naive T cells and diversity fell while effector/memory populations rose. After lymphocyte nadir, photon-treated repertoires showed oligoclonal expansion, especially CD8+ Temra. Post-nadir TCR diversity decline inversely tracked overall survival among those who died.

This CDR3 contains 12 residues. V lost 3 bases, J lost 10 bases, and 7 bases lay in between. Germline CDR1 and CDR2: MGHRA and YSYEKL. The J gene is TRBJ1-6, the V gene TRBV4-1; D perhaps matches TRBD1 (6 bases). The source was peripheral blood, collected from a patient treated with photon-based radiotherapy. The origin of this receptor is a woman aged 50 to 60 with cholangiocarcinoma. In DNA form, the CDR3 reads TGCGCCAGCAGCCACGGACAGTCACCCCTCCACTTT. Its protein product is CASSHGQSPLHF.